The subject of this entry is one TCR beta chain. Its cognate antigen is unknown. This record comes from a study of shared clonotypes between healthy human individuals. Study as a whole: Used for every donor were three CD4 naive, three CD4 memory, two CD8 naive and one CD8 memory plate. Study-wide points: Clonotype sharing among donors was expected to depend on sequencing depth. Unshared clonotypes carried lower generation probabilities than those common to all four donors.

The study ran the assay at deep level. Using immunoSEQ multiplex PCR, the repertoire was profiled, and TCRdb retains in-frame clones only, with some absent. This sample has some 1 million clones; around 74% occur once, and the top ten carry roughly 1.4%. Source material: memory CD4+ T cells sorted from blood. Regarding subset: CD45RA-negative fraction. This TCR was sampled from a man aged 18 to 29 in good health.

For the CDR3, the DNA is TGTGCCAGCACCCCAGGGACAGGGGTCGGGCAGCCCCAGCATTTT. This gives the protein CASTPGTGVGQPQHF. This chain uses TRBV6-6 with TRBJ1-5; 10 bases match TRBD1. The CDR3 length is 15 residues. Per the germline V gene, CDR1 is MNHNY and CDR2 is SVGAGI (reference sequence). V shed 7 bases and J 7 bases; nucleotides not matched to a gene: 10.